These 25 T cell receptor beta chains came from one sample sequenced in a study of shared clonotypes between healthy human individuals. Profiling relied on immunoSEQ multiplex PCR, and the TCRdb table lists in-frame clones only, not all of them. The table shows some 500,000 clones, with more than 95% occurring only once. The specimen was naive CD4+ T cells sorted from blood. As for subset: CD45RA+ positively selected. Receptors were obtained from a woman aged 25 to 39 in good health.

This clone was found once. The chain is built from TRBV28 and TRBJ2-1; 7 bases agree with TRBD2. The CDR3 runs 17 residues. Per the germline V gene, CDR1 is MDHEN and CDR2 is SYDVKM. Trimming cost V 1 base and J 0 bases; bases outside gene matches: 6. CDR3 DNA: TGTGCCAGCAGTTTATACGGCGGGGGAGGCTCCTACAATGAGCAGTTCTTC. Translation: CASSLYGGGGSYNEQFF.

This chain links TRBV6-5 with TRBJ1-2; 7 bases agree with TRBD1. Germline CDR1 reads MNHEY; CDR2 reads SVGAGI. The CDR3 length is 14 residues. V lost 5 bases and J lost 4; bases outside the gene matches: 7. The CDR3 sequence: CASSPDRVRYGYTF. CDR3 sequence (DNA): TGTGCCAGCAGTCCCGACAGGGTTCGCTATGGCTACACCTTC.

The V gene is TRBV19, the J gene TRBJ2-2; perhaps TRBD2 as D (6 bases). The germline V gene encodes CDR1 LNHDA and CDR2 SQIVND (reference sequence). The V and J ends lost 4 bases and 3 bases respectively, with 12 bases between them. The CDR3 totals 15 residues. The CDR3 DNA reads TGTGCCAGTAGTAAACGGGAGCTGGACACCGGGGAGCTGTTTTTT. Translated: CASSKRELDTGELFF.

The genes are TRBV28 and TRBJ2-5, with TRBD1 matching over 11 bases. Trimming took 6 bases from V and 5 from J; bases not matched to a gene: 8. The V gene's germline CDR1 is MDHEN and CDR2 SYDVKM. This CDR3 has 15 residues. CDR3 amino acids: CASRQGQGAFETQYF. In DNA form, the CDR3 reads TGTGCCAGCAGACAAGGACAGGGGGCGTTTGAGACCCAGTACTTC.

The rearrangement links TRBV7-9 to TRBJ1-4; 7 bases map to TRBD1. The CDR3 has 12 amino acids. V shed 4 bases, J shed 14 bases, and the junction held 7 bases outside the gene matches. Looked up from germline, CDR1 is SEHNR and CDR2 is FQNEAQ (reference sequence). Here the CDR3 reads CASSSPRGDLFF. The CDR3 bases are TGTGCCAGCAGCTCGCCCAGGGGGGACCTGTTTTTT.

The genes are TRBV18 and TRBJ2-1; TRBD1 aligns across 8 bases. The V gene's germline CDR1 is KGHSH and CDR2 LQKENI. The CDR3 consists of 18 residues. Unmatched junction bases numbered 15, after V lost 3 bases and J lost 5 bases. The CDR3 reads CASSPPGQAHLTHNEQFF. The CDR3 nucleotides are TGTGCCAGCTCACCGCCGGGACAGGCCCACCTAACCCACAATGAGCAGTTCTTC. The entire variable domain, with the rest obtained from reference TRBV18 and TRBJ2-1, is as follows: NAGVMQNPRHLVRRRGQEARLRCSPMKGHSHVYWYRQLPEEGLKFMVYLQKENIIDESGMPKERFSAEFPKEGPSILRIQQVVRGDSAAYFCASSPPGQAHLTHNEQFFGPGTRLTVL.

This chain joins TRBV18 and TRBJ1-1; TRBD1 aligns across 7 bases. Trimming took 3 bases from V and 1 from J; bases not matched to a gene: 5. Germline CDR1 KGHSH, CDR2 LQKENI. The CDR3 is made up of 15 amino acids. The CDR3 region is CASSPFGQENTEAFF. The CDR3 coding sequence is TGTGCCAGCTCACCTTTCGGACAGGAGAACACTGAAGCTTTCTTT.

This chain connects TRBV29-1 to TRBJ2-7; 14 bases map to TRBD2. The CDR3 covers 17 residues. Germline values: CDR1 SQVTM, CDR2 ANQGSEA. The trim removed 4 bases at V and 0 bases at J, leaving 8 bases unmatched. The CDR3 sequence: CSVVGLGTSGSSYEQYF. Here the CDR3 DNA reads TGCAGCGTTGTAGGTCTTGGGACTAGCGGGAGCTCCTACGAGCAGTACTTC.

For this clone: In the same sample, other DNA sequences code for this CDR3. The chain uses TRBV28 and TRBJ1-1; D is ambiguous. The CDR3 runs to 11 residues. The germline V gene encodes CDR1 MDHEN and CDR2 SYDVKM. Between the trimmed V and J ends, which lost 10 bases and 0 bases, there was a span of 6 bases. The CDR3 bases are TGTGCCACCATATTGAACACTGAAGCTTTCTTT. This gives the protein CATILNTEAFF.

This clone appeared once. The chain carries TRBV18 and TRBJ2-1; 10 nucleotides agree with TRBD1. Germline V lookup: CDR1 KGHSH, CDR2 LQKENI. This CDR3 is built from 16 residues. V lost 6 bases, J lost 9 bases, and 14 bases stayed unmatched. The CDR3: CASSLGTGASGGEQFF. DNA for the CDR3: TGTGCCAGCTCCCTAGGGACAGGGGCATCTGGTGGTGAGCAGTTCTTC. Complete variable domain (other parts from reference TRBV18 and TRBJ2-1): NAGVMQNPRHLVRRRGQEARLRCSPMKGHSHVYWYRQLPEEGLKFMVYLQKENIIDESGMPKERFSAEFPKEGPSILRIQQVVRGDSAAYFCASSLGTGASGGEQFFGPGTRLTVL.

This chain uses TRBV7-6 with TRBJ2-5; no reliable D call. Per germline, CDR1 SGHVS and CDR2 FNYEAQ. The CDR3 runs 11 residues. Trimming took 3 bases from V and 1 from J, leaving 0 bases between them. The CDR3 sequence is CASSFQETQYF. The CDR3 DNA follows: TGTGCCAGCAGCTTCCAAGAGACCCAGTACTTC.

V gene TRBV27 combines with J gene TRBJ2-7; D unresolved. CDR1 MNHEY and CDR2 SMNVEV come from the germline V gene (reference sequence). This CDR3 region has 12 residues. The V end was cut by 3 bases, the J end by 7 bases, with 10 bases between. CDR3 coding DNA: TGTGCCAGCAGTTTGGACCTCAGAGAGCAGTACTTC. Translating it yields CASSLDLREQYF.

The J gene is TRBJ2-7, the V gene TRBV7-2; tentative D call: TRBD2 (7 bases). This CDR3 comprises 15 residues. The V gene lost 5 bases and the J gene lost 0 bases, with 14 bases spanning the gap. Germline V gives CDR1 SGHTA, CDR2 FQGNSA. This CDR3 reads CASSPRGLSSYEQYF. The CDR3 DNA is TGTGCCAGCAGCCCGCGGGGGCTAAGCTCCTACGAGCAGTACTTC.

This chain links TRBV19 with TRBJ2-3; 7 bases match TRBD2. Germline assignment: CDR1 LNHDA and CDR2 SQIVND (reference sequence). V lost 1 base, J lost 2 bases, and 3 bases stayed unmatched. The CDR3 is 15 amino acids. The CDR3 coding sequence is TGTGCCAGTAGTATAGGACTAGCCTCCACAGATACGCAGTATTTT. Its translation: CASSIGLASTDTQYF. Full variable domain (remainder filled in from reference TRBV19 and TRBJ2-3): DGGITQSPKYLFRKEGQNVTLSCEQNLNHDAMYWYRQDPGQGLRLIYYSQIVNDFQKGDIAEGYSVSREKKESFPLTVTSAQKNPTAFYLCASSIGLASTDTQYFGPGTRLTVL.

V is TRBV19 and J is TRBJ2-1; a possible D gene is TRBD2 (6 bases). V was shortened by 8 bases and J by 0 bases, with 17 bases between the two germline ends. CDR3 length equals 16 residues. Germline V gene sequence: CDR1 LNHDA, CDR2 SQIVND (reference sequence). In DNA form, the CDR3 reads TGTGCCAGTGCCTCTAGCGTCACCTACTCCTACAATGAGCAGTTCTTC. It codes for CASASSVTYSYNEQFF.

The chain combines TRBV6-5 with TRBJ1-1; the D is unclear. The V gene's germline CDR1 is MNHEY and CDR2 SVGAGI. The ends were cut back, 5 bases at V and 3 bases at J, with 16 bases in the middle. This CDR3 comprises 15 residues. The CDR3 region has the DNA TGTGCCAGCAGTCCTTGGACTCCTGGGGACACTGAAGCTTTCTTT. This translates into CASSPWTPGDTEAFF.

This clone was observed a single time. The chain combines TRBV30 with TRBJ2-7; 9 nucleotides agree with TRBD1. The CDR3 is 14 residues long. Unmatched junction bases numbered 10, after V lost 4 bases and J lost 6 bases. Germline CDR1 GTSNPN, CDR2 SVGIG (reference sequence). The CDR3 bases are TGTGCCTGGATTGCCGGGACAGGGTCTATCGAGCAGTACTTC. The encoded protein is CAWIAGTGSIEQYF.

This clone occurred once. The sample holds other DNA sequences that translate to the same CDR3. The CDR3 coding sequence is TGTGCCACCAGCAGAGATCCGGGGCGTGGAAACACCATATATTTT. Protein product: CATSRDPGRGNTIYF. The rearrangement uses TRBV15 and TRBJ1-3; tentatively, D is TRBD1 (5 bases). Trimming cost V 0 bases and J 3 bases, with 9 bases left between them. Germline CDR1 reads LNHNV; CDR2 reads YYDKDF (reference sequence). The CDR3 is 15 residues long.

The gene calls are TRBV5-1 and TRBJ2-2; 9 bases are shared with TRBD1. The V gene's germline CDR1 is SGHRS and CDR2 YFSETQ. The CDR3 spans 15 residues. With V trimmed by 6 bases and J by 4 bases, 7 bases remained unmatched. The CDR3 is CASIEGQGFTGELFF. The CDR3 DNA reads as TGCGCCAGCATTGAGGGACAGGGCTTCACCGGGGAGCTGTTTTTT.

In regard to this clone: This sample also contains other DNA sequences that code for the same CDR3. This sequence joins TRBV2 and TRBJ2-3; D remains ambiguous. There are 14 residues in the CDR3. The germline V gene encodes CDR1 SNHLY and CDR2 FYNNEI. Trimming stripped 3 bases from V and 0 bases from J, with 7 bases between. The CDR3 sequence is CASSEFRSTDTQYF. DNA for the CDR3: TGTGCCAGCAGTGAGTTCAGAAGCACAGATACGCAGTATTTT.

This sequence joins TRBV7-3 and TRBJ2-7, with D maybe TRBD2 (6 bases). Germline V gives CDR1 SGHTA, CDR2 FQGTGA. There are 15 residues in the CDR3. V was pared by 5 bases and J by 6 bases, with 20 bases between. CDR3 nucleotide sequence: TGTGCCAGCAGCCCCCCGGGTCAGGAGGGCTGCGAGCAGTACTTC. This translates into CASSPPGQEGCEQYF.

CDR3 loop: CSVVFAGGAYEQYF. In DNA, the CDR3 is TGCAGCGTTGTTTTTGCGGGAGGTGCCTACGAGCAGTACTTC. This chain uses TRBV29-1 with TRBJ2-7; 8 positions match TRBD2. V shed 4 bases, J shed 2 bases, and the junction held 7 bases outside the gene matches. CDR3 size: 14 residues. The germline V gene has CDR1 SQVTM and CDR2 ANQGSEA.

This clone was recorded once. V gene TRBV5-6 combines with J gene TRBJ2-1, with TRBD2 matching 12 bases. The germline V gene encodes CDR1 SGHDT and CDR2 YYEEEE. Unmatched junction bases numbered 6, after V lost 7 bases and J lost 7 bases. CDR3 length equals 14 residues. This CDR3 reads CASFRLAGDNEQFF. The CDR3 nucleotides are TGTGCCAGCTTCCGACTAGCGGGAGATAATGAGCAGTTCTTC.

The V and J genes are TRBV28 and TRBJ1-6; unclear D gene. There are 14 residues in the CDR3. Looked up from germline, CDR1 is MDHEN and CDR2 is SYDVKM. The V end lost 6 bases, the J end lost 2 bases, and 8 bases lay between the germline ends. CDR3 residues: CASSSEPYNSPLHF. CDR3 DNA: TGTGCCAGCAGCAGTGAACCCTATAATTCACCCCTCCACTTT.

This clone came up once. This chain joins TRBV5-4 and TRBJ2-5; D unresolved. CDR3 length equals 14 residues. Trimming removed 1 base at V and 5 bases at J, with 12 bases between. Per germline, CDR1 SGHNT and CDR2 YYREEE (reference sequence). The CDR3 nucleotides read TGTGCCAGCAGCTTGTATGCCGCGTACGAGACCCAGTACTTC. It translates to CASSLYAAYETQYF. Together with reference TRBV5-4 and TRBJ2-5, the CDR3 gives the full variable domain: ETGVTQSPTHLIKTRGQQVTLRCSSQSGHNTVSWYQQALGQGPQFIFQYYREEENGRGNFPPRFSGLQFPNYSSELNVNALELDDSALYLCASSLYAAYETQYFGPGTRLLVL.